Listed below are T cell receptor beta chains from one sample, sequenced in a study of control samples from healthy donors and cancer patients. Method: immunoSEQ multiplex PCR; TCRdb's copy keeps in-frame clones and lacks some. In the table there are around 120,000 clones, about 92% of which are singletons. The source material was PBMCs. Receptor source: a man in his fifties with head and neck cancer. The CDR3 runs from the conserved cysteine through the conserved F or W. The D gene is left open where the match is weak. Clone size is given for some rows only: seen once, a few or many times, or a class if the clone is expanded.

clone_size j_call v_call d_call cdr3_aa cdr3_nt
few TRBJ2-3 TRBV11-1 TRBD2 CASSRGTSGEGTQYF TGTGCCAGCAGCCGAGGGACTAGCGGGGAGGGTACGCAGTATTTT
. TRBJ1-1 TRBV5-4 . CASSHANTGLNTEAFF TGTGCCAGCAGTCACGCCAACACAGGTTTGAACACTGAAGCTTTCTTT
once TRBJ1-4 TRBV15 . CATSVPQGEKLFF TGTGCCACTTCTGTCCCGCAGGGTGAAAAACTGTTTTTT
. TRBJ1-1 TRBV4-3 TRBD1 CASSPDRGTEAFF TGCGCCAGCAGCCCCGACAGGGGAACTGAAGCTTTCTTT
. TRBJ2-7 TRBV5-1 TRBD1 CASSLGTATYEQYF TGCGCCAGCAGCTTAGGGACAGCCACATACGAGCAGTACTTC
. TRBJ2-1 TRBV7-3 . CASSPTRTSYNEQFF TGTGCCAGCAGCCCCACCCGAACATCGTACAATGAGCAGTTCTTC
. TRBJ1-2 TRBV28 . CALRGPPSWGYTF TGTGCCCTCAGGGGCCCCCCTTCTTGGGGCTACACCTTC
. TRBJ2-6 TRBV10-3 TRBD1 CATKPGQVDVLTF TGTGCCACCAAACCGGGACAGGTGGACGTCCTGACTTTC
. TRBJ1-3 TRBV7-9 . CASKIAGSGNTIYF TGTGCCAGCAAGATAGCGGGGTCGGGAAACACCATATATTTT
. TRBJ1-2 TRBV30 . CASKEPWDYGYTF TGTGCCTCCAAGGAACCTTGGGACTATGGCTACACCTTC
. TRBJ1-2 TRBV7-2 . CASSLAGAVANYGYTF TGTGCCAGCAGCTTAGCGGGAGCGGTAGCTAACTATGGCTACACCTTC
. TRBJ1-6 TRBV5-4 TRBD1 CASTPGLGQDSPLHF TGTGCCAGCACCCCGGGCCTAGGACAGGATTCACCCCTCCACTTT
. TRBJ2-7 TRBV5-6 TRBD1 CASSLNLGDRLYEQYF TGTGCCAGCAGCTTGAATCTAGGGGACAGGTTATACGAGCAGTACTTC
once TRBJ2-2 TRBV6-2/TRBV6-3 TRBD2 CASSSNRRLAVNTGELFF TGTGCCAGCAGTTCCAACAGGAGACTAGCGGTGAACACCGGGGAGCTGTTTTTT
. TRBJ2-3 TRBV18 TRBD1 CASSRMGQLNTDTQYF TGTGCCAGCTCACGCATGGGACAGCTTAACACAGATACGCAGTATTTT
. TRBJ1-4 TRBV9 . CASSVAGDEKLFF TGTGCCAGCAGCGTAGCGGGGGATGAAAAACTGTTTTTT
. TRBJ2-3 TRBV6-6 . CASSPPWGSEGTDTQYF TGTGCCAGCAGTCCCCCATGGGGGTCGGAGGGGACAGATACGCAGTATTTT
. TRBJ1-4 TRBV9 . CASSPGRNNEKLFF TGTGCCAGCAGCCCCGGGAGGAATAATGAAAAACTGTTTTTT
. TRBJ2-5 TRBV12-3/TRBV12-4 . CASRDAGSKTQYF TGTGCCAGCAGGGACGCTGGGTCGAAGACCCAGTACTTC
. TRBJ1-5 TRBV30 TRBD1 CAWGGQGHQPQHF TGTGCCTGGGGGGGACAGGGACATCAGCCCCAGCATTTT
. TRBJ1-1 TRBV19 . CASSIKGGNEAFF TGTGCCAGTAGCATAAAAGGGGGGAATGAAGCTTTCTTT
. TRBJ2-5 TRBV9 TRBD1 CASSPRQGGETQYF TGTGCCAGCAGCCCGCGACAGGGTGGAGAGACCCAGTACTTC
. TRBJ1-2 TRBV6-2/TRBV6-3 . CASSYPGRGPYYGYTF TGTGCCAGCAGTTACCCCGGACGGGGACCCTACTATGGCTACACCTTC
. TRBJ2-7 TRBV5-6 . CASTLTLNRMGEQYF TGTGCCAGCACCTTGACTCTCAACCGAATGGGGGAGCAGTACTTC
. TRBJ2-7 TRBV3-1/TRBV3-2 . CASSSRFRPYEQYF TGTGCCAGCAGCTCTAGATTCCGACCATACGAGCAGTACTTC
. TRBJ1-2 TRBV28 TRBD1 CAGRQGTRGYTF TGTGCCGGAAGACAGGGGACGAGGGGCTACACCTTC
once TRBJ1-1 TRBV7-9 TRBD1 CASSRMGQRLPEAFF TGTGCCAGCAGCCGGATGGGACAGAGATTGCCTGAAGCTTTCTTT
once TRBJ1-6 TRBV4-3 TRBD1 CASRASTGSSYNSPLHF TGCGCCAGCCGAGCTTCGACAGGGAGCTCCTATAATTCACCCCTCCACTTT